This TCR beta chain appears in the sequencing data of a study of tumor-infiltrating lymphocytes in localized non-small cell lung cancer. Repertoires were generated with immunoSEQ multiplex PCR, while TCRdb's copy carries only in-frame clones and drops some. The data show 2,500 to 3,000 clones, around 70% seen once. Germline V gene data show CDR1 as SGHNT and CDR2 as YYREEE (reference sequence). The V end lost 0 bases, the J end lost 9 bases, and 15 bases lay between the germline ends. This CDR3 spans 14 amino acids. The chain carries TRBV5-4 and TRBJ1-2; D gene unclear. This TCR derives from a human donor with non-small cell lung cancer. The sequenced sample was uninvolved lung tissue not adjacent to the tumor. CDR3 loop: CASSLVGQEISYTF. The CDR3 DNA sequence: TGTGCCAGCAGCTTGGTCGGCCAGGAGATCAGCTACACCTTC.